The T cell receptor (beta chain) under discussion was sequenced for a study of cytomegalovirus exposure and HLA in healthy donors. V dropped 5 bases and J dropped 16; count of bases not matched to a gene: 12. The CDR3 has 13 residues. In germline, CDR1 is MNHEY, CDR2 SMNVEV (reference sequence). PCR amplification relied on 60 Vbeta primers (plus 13 Jbeta primers). Data came from immunoSEQ multiplex PCR; TCRdb stores just in-frame clones and leaves some out. The data hold 200,000 to 300,000 clones, with about 81% observed a single time. The chain has TRBV27 and TRBJ1-5; 9 bases match TRBD1. The receptor comes from a woman aged 55-69 years in good health and CMV-seropositive. Input material: PBMCs. Written as DNA, the CDR3 is TGTGCCAGCAGTCCCGGGACAGGGAGGAGGTTTCATTTT. This codes for CASSPGTGRRFHF.